These T cell receptor beta chains were read from a single sample in a study of beta chain features in type 1 diabetes. Repertoires were generated with immunoSEQ multiplex PCR, while TCRdb's copy carries only in-frame clones and drops some. The sample carries hundreds of thousands of clones, roughly 13% recorded once. Sequenced sample: naive CD4+ T cells from blood. The source of these receptors is a man between 18 and 35 years old with type 1 diabetes. Both conserved end residues are part of each CDR3. D genes are given only for firm matches. Clone size appears in some rows only: once, few, many, or a class for an expanded clone.

clone size: -; J gene: TRBJ1-5; D gene: TRBD1; V gene: TRBV7-2; CDR3 DNA: TGTGCCAGCAGCCCCCGGACAGGGGTTGGTGAGCCCCAGCATTTT; CDR3 protein: CASSPRTGVGEPQHF
clone size: -; J gene: TRBJ1-1; D gene: -; V gene: TRBV9; CDR3 DNA: TGTGCCAGCAGCGTGACAGTTATGAACACTGAAGCTTTCTTT; CDR3 protein: CASSVTVMNTEAFF
clone size: few; J gene: TRBJ1-1; D gene: -; V gene: TRBV4-1; CDR3 DNA: TGCGCCAGCAGCCAAGAGTCTCACAGTCTCACTGAAGCTTTCTTT; CDR3 protein: CASSQESHSLTEAFF
clone size: -; J gene: TRBJ1-2; D gene: TRBD1; V gene: TRBV13; CDR3 DNA: TGTGCCAGCAGCGCCTACAGGGGGCCATGGGATGGCTACACCTTC; CDR3 protein: CASSAYRGPWDGYTF
clone size: few; J gene: TRBJ2-2; D gene: TRBD1; V gene: TRBV29-1; CDR3 DNA: TGCAGCGTTCAAGGACAGGGGGCCGGGGAGCTGTTTTTT; CDR3 protein: CSVQGQGAGELFF
clone size: -; J gene: TRBJ2-7; D gene: -; V gene: TRBV5-4; CDR3 DNA: TGTGCCAGCAGCTTGGGTCAGGCGACCGTTCTTGGGGGCGAGCAGTACTTC; CDR3 protein: CASSLGQATVLGGEQYF
clone size: few; J gene: TRBJ2-1; D gene: TRBD2; V gene: TRBV7-2; CDR3 DNA: TGTGCCAGCAGCTTACCGGGACTAGCGGTGAGCTCCTACAATGAGCAGTTCTTC; CDR3 protein: CASSLPGLAVSSYNEQFF
clone size: -; J gene: TRBJ2-7; D gene: -; V gene: TRBV11-2; CDR3 DNA: TGTGCCAGCAGCCCAGGGGGGATCCGAAGCTACGAGCAGTACTTC; CDR3 protein: CASSPGGIRSYEQYF
clone size: few; J gene: TRBJ2-7; D gene: -; V gene: TRBV6-5; CDR3 DNA: TGTGCCAGCAGTTATTCTGGAGGAACCTACGAGCAGTACTTC; CDR3 protein: CASSYSGGTYEQYF
clone size: few; J gene: TRBJ1-2; D gene: -; V gene: TRBV20-1; CDR3 DNA: TGCAGTGCCAACGCCTATGGCTACACCTTC; CDR3 protein: CSANAYGYTF
clone size: -; J gene: TRBJ1-5; D gene: -; V gene: TRBV10-2; CDR3 DNA: TGCGCCAGCAGTCAAGGCCTCGGAAGCAATCAGCCCCAGCATTTT; CDR3 protein: CASSQGLGSNQPQHF
clone size: few; J gene: TRBJ2-1; D gene: -; V gene: TRBV5-1; CDR3 DNA: TGCGCCAGCAGCCCTGACGGTCCTAGTGAGCAGTTCTTC; CDR3 protein: CASSPDGPSEQFF
clone size: -; J gene: TRBJ1-3; D gene: -; V gene: TRBV30; CDR3 DNA: TGTGCCTGGAGGACACAGGCCTCTGGAAACACCATATATTTT; CDR3 protein: CAWRTQASGNTIYF
clone size: few; J gene: TRBJ2-1; D gene: -; V gene: TRBV13; CDR3 DNA: TGTGCCAGCAGCTTAGGAGGCCTAGCGATATCAAATGAGCAGTTCTTC; CDR3 protein: CASSLGGLAISNEQFF
clone size: -; J gene: TRBJ1-6; D gene: -; V gene: TRBV10-3; CDR3 DNA: TGTGCCATCAGTGACCAGAATTCACCCCTCCACTTT; CDR3 protein: CAISDQNSPLHF
clone size: -; J gene: TRBJ2-3; D gene: TRBD2; V gene: TRBV5-4; CDR3 DNA: TGTGCCAGCAGCCACCTAGCGGGGGGGCCGGCAGATACGCAGTATTTT; CDR3 protein: CASSHLAGGPADTQYF
clone size: -; J gene: TRBJ1-1; D gene: -; V gene: TRBV6-5; CDR3 DNA: TGTGCCAGCAGTTACTCGAGAGGGGAGGCTGAAGCTTTCTTT; CDR3 protein: CASSYSRGEAEAFF
clone size: -; J gene: TRBJ2-7; D gene: -; V gene: TRBV30; CDR3 DNA: TGTGCCCGGAGCGCGAGCTCCTACGAGCAGTACTTC; CDR3 protein: CARSASSYEQYF
clone size: -; J gene: TRBJ2-5; D gene: TRBD1; V gene: TRBV5-1; CDR3 DNA: TGCGCCAGCAGCCGCAGTTCGACAGGGGGCGAGGAGACCCAGTACTTC; CDR3 protein: CASSRSSTGGEETQYF
clone size: few; J gene: TRBJ2-7; D gene: -; V gene: TRBV6-5; CDR3 DNA: TGTGCCAGCAGTCCCGGGACGGTCTACGAGCAGTACTTC; CDR3 protein: CASSPGTVYEQYF
clone size: -; J gene: TRBJ1-4; D gene: -; V gene: TRBV4-1; CDR3 DNA: TGCGCCAGCAGTAGGATGTATGAAAAACTGTTTTTT; CDR3 protein: CASSRMYEKLFF
clone size: -; J gene: TRBJ1-2; D gene: -; V gene: TRBV11-1; CDR3 DNA: TGTGCCAGCAGCCCCGCCGGGTCCCTAAGTGGCTACACCTTC; CDR3 protein: CASSPAGSLSGYTF
clone size: -; J gene: TRBJ1-4; D gene: -; V gene: TRBV9; CDR3 DNA: TGTGCCAGCAGCGATCAGGGAGATGAAAAACTGTTTTTT; CDR3 protein: CASSDQGDEKLFF
clone size: -; J gene: TRBJ1-1; D gene: -; V gene: TRBV7-2; CDR3 DNA: TGTGCCAGCAGCTTAGAGTCAGTCTCCCCTGAAGCTTTCTTT; CDR3 protein: CASSLESVSPEAFF
clone size: -; J gene: TRBJ2-1; D gene: -; V gene: TRBV9; CDR3 DNA: TGTGCCAGCAGCGTAGGGCGGGGCAGCTCCTACAATGAGCAGTTCTTC; CDR3 protein: CASSVGRGSSYNEQFF
clone size: few; J gene: TRBJ2-7; D gene: TRBD1; V gene: TRBV19; CDR3 DNA: TGTGCCAGTAGTTCGGGACAGGGCTACGAGCAGTACTTC; CDR3 protein: CASSSGQGYEQYF
clone size: few; J gene: TRBJ1-1; D gene: -; V gene: TRBV18; CDR3 DNA: TGTGCCAGCTCACCATGGGAGGGTGTGGATGGCACTGAAGCTTTCTTT; CDR3 protein: CASSPWEGVDGTEAFF
clone size: -; J gene: TRBJ2-1; D gene: TRBD2; V gene: TRBV6-1; CDR3 DNA: TGTGCCAGCAGGCCCGGGGGGGACTACAATGAGCAGTTCTTC; CDR3 protein: CASRPGGDYNEQFF
clone size: -; J gene: TRBJ1-6; D gene: -; V gene: TRBV20-1; CDR3 DNA: TGCAGTGCTAGCCCGATATCACCCCTCCACTTT; CDR3 protein: CSASPISPLHF
clone size: few; J gene: TRBJ2-2; D gene: TRBD2; V gene: TRBV28; CDR3 DNA: TGTGCCAGCAGTTTAGCGGGAGGTGGGGAGCTGTTTTTT; CDR3 protein: CASSLAGGGELFF
clone size: few; J gene: TRBJ1-3; D gene: -; V gene: TRBV29-1; CDR3 DNA: TGCAGCGTTACCGCTGTCTCTGGAAACACCATATATTTT; CDR3 protein: CSVTAVSGNTIYF
clone size: few; J gene: TRBJ2-6; D gene: TRBD2; V gene: TRBV7-9; CDR3 DNA: TGTGCCAGCAGCCCTCGGACTAGCGGGAGACTTGCCGGGGCCAACGTCCTGACTTTC; CDR3 protein: CASSPRTSGRLAGANVLTF
clone size: -; J gene: TRBJ1-2; D gene: -; V gene: TRBV20-1; CDR3 DNA: TGCAGTGCAATTACAGCGGGAGGCTACACCTTC; CDR3 protein: CSAITAGGYTF
clone size: few; J gene: TRBJ2-5; D gene: -; V gene: TRBV7-6; CDR3 DNA: TGTGCCAGCAGCTTTGCCTGGGCAGGGGCCGATAAAGAGACCCAGTACTTC; CDR3 protein: CASSFAWAGADKETQYF
clone size: -; J gene: TRBJ1-1; D gene: -; V gene: TRBV4-3; CDR3 DNA: TGCGCCAGCAGCCAAGATCCCCCAGGGATGGTCGGCACTGAAGCTTTCTTT; CDR3 protein: CASSQDPPGMVGTEAFF
clone size: -; J gene: TRBJ2-5; D gene: -; V gene: TRBV7-2; CDR3 DNA: TGTGCCAGCAGCTTAGCGGGAAGAGAGACCCAGTACTTC; CDR3 protein: CASSLAGRETQYF